This T cell receptor beta chain was recorded in a study of blood T cell repertoires in COVID-19. Turning to the study itself: Spain, Italy and the United States supplied samples that represented acute and convalescent COVID-19. From T cells, B-cell-depleted T cells, or PBMCs came the material, which was cDNA or gDNA.

Original analysis: Quantification of nucleated cells was approximated via reference gene primer amplification. Measured with immunoSEQ multiplex PCR; TCRdb has only the in-frame clones, and not every one. Clone size and the V and J calls come from that table; the DNA yielded D and trimming. The sample shows about 66,000 clones, about 86% of them seen only once. The germline V gene has CDR1 KGHSH and CDR2 LQKENI. V gave up 4 bases and J gave up 8 bases; unmatched junction bases: 10. There are 14 residues in the CDR3. The V call is TRBV18, the J call TRBJ1-2, with 7 bases lining up with TRBD1. Sequencing was performed on peripheral blood. The sequence derives from a man in his fifties with active COVID-19. Here the CDR3 DNA reads TGTGCCAGCTCACTCCCTGAGGACAGGCAAGGCTACACCTTC. As protein: CASSLPEDRQGYTF.